This T cell receptor beta chain was profiled in a study of shared clonotypes between healthy human individuals. Method: immunoSEQ multiplex PCR; TCRdb's copy keeps in-frame clones and lacks some. The table records under 1,100,000 clones, around 74% of them present only once. The CDR3 spans 15 residues. V shed 2 bases, J shed 9 bases, and the junction held 8 bases outside the gene matches. Germline CDR1 reads GTSNPN; CDR2 reads SVGIG (reference sequence). The V gene is TRBV30, the J gene TRBJ2-1, with TRBD2 matching over 12 bases. Sequencing was carried out using memory CD4+ T cells sorted from blood. Subset described: CD45RA-negative fraction. This clonotype was obtained from a man between 18 and 35 years old in good health. The DNA for the CDR3 is TGTGCCTGGAGTCTTCTAGCGGGAGGGGGCGGTGAGCAGTTCTTC. The encoded protein is CAWSLLAGGGGEQFF.